This T cell receptor (beta chain) was identified during a study of early T cells in non-severe SARS-CoV-2 infection. Trimming removed 3 bases from V and 6 bases from J, with 17 bases in between. Looked up from germline, CDR1 is SGHNT and CDR2 is YYREEE (reference sequence). The CDR3 sequence is 15 residues long. The protocol attached unique molecular identifiers to individual cDNA molecules. Via MiXCR, TCRdb re-called the 5' RACE reads, giving one row per CDR3 protein. The sample comprises tens of thousands of distinct CDR3 sequences, around 5.7% of which are singletons, and about 5.3% rests with the top ten. Broader study findings: Matching results from VDJdb favored anti-spike CD8 responses, leaving private and CD4 specificities undetected.

The table lists this clonotype with many counts. Its cognate antigen is unknown. This receptor was identified in an adult who was a healthcare worker with PCR-confirmed SARS-CoV-2 infection or an uninfected control (not recorded which). The specimen sequenced was whole blood. V gene TRBV5-4 combines with J gene TRBJ2-3; the D gene could be TRBD1 or TRBD2 (5 bases each). The CDR3 region is CASSSGTSSVDTQYF. The DNA of the CDR3 is TGTGCCAGCAGCTCCGGGACGTCAAGTGTTGATACGCAGTATTTT.